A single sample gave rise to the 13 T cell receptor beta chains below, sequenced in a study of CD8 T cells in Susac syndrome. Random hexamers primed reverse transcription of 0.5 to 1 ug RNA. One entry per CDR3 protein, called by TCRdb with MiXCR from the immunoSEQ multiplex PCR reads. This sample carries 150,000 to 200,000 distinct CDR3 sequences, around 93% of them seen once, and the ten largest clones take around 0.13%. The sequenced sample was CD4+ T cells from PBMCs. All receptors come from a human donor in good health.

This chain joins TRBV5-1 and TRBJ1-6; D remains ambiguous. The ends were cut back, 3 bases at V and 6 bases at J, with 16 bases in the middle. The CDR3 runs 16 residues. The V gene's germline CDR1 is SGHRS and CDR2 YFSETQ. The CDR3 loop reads CASSSPESEPNSPLHF. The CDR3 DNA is TGCGCCAGCAGCTCACCGGAGAGTGAGCCTAATTCACCCCTCCACTTT.

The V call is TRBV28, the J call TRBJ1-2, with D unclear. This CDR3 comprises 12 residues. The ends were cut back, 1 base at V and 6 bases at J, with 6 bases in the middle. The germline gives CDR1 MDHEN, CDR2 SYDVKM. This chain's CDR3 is CASSLLHHGYTF. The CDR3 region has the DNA TGTGCCAGCAGTTTATTACACCATGGCTACACCTTC.

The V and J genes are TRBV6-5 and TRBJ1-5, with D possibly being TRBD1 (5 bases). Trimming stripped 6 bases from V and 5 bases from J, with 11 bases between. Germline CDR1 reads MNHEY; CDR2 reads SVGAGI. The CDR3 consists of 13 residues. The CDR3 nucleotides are TGTGCCAGCAGGGTAGGGGCCTATCAGCCCCAGCATTTT. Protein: CASRVGAYQPQHF.

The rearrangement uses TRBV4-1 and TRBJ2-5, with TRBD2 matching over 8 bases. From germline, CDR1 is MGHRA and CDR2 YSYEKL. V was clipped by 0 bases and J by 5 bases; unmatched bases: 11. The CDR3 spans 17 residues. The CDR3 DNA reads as TGCGCCAGCAGCCAAGATCCCAGCGGGGGCCTCCGGGAGACCCAGTACTTC. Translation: CASSQDPSGGLRETQYF.

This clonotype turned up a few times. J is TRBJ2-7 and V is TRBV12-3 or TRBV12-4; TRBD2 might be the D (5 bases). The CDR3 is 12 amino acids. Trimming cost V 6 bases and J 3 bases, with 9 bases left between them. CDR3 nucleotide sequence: TGTGCCAGCAGCCCCCGGGACTACGAGCAGTACTTC. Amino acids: CASSPRDYEQYF.

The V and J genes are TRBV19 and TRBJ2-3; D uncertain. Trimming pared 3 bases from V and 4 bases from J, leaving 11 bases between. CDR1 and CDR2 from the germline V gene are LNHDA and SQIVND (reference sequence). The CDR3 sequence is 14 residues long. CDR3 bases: TGTGCCAGTAGTATTATGGGTTGGGCAGATACGCAGTATTTT. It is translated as CASSIMGWADTQYF. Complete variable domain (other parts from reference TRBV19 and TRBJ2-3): DGGITQSPKYLFRKEGQNVTLSCEQNLNHDAMYWYRQDPGQGLRLIYYSQIVNDFQKGDIAEGYSVSREKKESFPLTVTSAQKNPTAFYLCASSIMGWADTQYFGPGTRLTVL.

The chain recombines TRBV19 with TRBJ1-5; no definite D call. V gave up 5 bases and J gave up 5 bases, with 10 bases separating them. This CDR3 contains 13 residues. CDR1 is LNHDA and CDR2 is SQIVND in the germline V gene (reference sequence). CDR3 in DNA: TGTGCCAGTAGTCCGGATGTCGATCAGCCCCAGCATTTT. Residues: CASSPDVDQPQHF.

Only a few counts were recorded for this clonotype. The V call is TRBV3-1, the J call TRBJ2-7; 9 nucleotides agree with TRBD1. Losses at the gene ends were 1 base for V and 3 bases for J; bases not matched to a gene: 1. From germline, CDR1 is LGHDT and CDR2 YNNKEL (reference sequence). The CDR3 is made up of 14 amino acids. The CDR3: CASSQGTGVYEQYF. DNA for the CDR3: TGTGCCAGCAGCCAAGGGACAGGGGTCTACGAGCAGTACTTC.

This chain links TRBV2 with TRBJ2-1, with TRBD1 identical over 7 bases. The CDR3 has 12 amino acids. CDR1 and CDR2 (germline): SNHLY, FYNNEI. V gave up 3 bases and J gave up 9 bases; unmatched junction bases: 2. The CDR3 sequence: CASSDEGAEQFF. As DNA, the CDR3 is TGTGCCAGCAGTGACGAGGGGGCTGAGCAGTTCTTC.

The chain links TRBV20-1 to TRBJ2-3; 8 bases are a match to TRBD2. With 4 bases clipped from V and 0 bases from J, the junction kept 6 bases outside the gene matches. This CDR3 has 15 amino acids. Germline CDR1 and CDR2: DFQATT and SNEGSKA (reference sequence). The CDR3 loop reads CSATRPSGSTDTQYF. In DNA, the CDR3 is TGCAGTGCTACCCGGCCTAGCGGGAGCACAGATACGCAGTATTTT.

This CDR3 reads CSATSDPYNEQFF. In nucleotides, the CDR3 is TGCAGTGCAACTAGCGACCCCTACAATGAGCAGTTCTTC. The gene calls are TRBV20-1 and TRBJ2-1; TRBD2 aligns across 7 bases. Germline trimming cut 6 bases from V and 2 bases from J; bases unmatched to any gene: 4. The CDR3 length is 13 residues. In germline, CDR1 is DFQATT, CDR2 SNEGSKA (reference sequence).

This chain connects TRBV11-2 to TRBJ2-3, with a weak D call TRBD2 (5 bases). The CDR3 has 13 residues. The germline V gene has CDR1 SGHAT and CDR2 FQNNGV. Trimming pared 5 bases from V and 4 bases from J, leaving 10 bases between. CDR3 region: CASSVWESDTQYF. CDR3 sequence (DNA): TGTGCCAGCAGCGTCTGGGAGTCAGATACGCAGTATTTT. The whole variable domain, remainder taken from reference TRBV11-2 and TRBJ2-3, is EAGVAQSPRYKIIEKRQSVAFWCNPISGHATLYWYQQILGQGPKLLIQFQNNGVVDDSQLPKDRFSAERLKGVDSTLKIQPAKLEDSAVYLCASSVWESDTQYFGPGTRLTVL.

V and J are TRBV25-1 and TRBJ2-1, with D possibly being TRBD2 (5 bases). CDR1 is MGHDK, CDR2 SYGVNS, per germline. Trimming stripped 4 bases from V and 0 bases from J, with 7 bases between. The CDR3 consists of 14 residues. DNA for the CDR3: TGTGCCAGCAGTGGGCTAGCCTCCTACAATGAGCAGTTCTTC. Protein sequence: CASSGLASYNEQFF. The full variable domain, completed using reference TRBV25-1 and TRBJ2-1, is EADIYQTPRYLVIGTGKKITLECSQTMGHDKMYWYQQDPGMELHLIHYSYGVNSTEKGDLSSESTVSRIRTEHFPLTLESARPSHTSQYLCASSGLASYNEQFFGPGTRLTVL.